The sample holds one count of the clone carrying this T cell receptor beta chain. Its antigen is still unknown. The data originate from a study of T-cell reconstitution after alpha-beta-depleted transplantation in children. Study-wide findings and caveats: About two months after transplant, alpha-beta T cells reportedly came from several hundred expanded graft clones. At day 60, the high TCRbeta diversity found in some patients originated from recipient T cells and thymic progenitors that had survived.

This CDR3 region has 14 residues. V shed 6 bases, J shed 3 bases, and the junction held 2 bases outside the gene matches. CDR1 is KGHSH, CDR2 LQKENI, per germline. A library of TCRbeta sequences, prepared with unique molecular identifiers, was generated. TCRdb ran MiXCR on the PCR reads and lists one entry per CDR3 protein. The table has about 240,000 distinct CDR3 sequences, roughly 25% seen once. The source is a girl aged 2 to 9 with Fanconi anemia, due to receive a stem cell transplant. J is TRBJ1-4 and V is TRBV18; TRBD1 matches at 9 bases. The sequences come from PBMCs, collected before TCRalphabeta/CD19-depleted stem cell transplant. This chain's CDR3 is CASSDRGPNEKLFF. In DNA form, the CDR3 reads TGTGCCAGCTCGGACAGGGGACCTAATGAAAAACTGTTTTTT.